This paragraph covers one T cell receptor (beta chain) sequence. Germline CDR1 and CDR2: SGDLS and YYNGEE. The CDR3 consists of 14 residues. After removal of 0 bases from V and 8 bases from J, the junction contained 4 bases not matched to a gene. This record comes from a study of blood T cell repertoires in COVID-19. Clones were read by immunoSEQ multiplex PCR, and TCRdb kept only the in-frame ones, dropping some. This table has around 220,000 clones, less than 90% appearing once. This sequence was found in a man in his forties with active or convalescent COVID-19. The rearrangement joins TRBV9 to TRBJ2-1; the match to TRBD1 covers 8 bases. Sequencing input: peripheral blood. DNA of the CDR3: TGTGCCAGCAGCGTAGGGACAGGGCTCCATGAGCAGTTCTTC. Translated, it gives CASSVGTGLHEQFF.